This TCR beta chain was sequenced during a study of T cell responses to AZD1222 COVID-19 vaccine. At the level of the study: Pooling covered second doses at about 4 or about 12 weeks.

The CDR3 has 15 residues. Germline V gene sequence: CDR1 SGHRS, CDR2 YFSETQ. The trim removed 4 bases at V and 7 bases at J, leaving 8 bases unmatched. TCRdb's table, derived via immunoSEQ multiplex PCR, lists solely in-frame clones and lacks some. The sample yields about 130,000 clones, around 90% seen once. This clone appeared a few times. The V gene is TRBV5-1, the J gene TRBJ1-4, with 9 bases matching TRBD1. Sequenced material: peripheral blood, taken on day 0 of AZD1222 vaccination. The clonotype was recovered from an adult in good health. The CDR3 here is CASSQGGDRAEKLFF. DNA of the CDR3: TGCGCCAGCAGCCAAGGGGGGGACAGGGCTGAAAAACTGTTTTTT.